One TCR beta chain is described in this entry. Its antigen remains unknown. Expressed TCRB transcripts got sequenced, as all isolated RNA was reverse transcribed. Profiling relied on immunoSEQ multiplex PCR, and the TCRdb table lists in-frame clones only, not all of them. Seen here are some 360,000 clones, around 19% observed once, and the top ten hold 0.044%. Unmatched junction bases numbered 13, after V lost 7 bases and J lost 8 bases. CDR3 size: 13 residues. CDR1 SQVTM and CDR2 ANQGSEA come from the germline V gene. This record comes from a study of beta chain features in type 1 diabetes. Study-wide results and caveats: For Type 1 diabetes patients, all four CD4+ subsets carried TCRB CDR3s that were moderately but significantly shorter.

The TCR originated in a woman aged 18 to 35 in good health. The J gene is TRBJ1-2, the V gene TRBV29-1; TRBD1 matches at 7 bases. Sequencing was performed on naive CD4+ T cells from blood. The CDR3 DNA follows: TGCAGCGGGGGAGTGACAGGGAAAAAGGGCTACACCTTC. It specifies CSGGVTGKKGYTF.